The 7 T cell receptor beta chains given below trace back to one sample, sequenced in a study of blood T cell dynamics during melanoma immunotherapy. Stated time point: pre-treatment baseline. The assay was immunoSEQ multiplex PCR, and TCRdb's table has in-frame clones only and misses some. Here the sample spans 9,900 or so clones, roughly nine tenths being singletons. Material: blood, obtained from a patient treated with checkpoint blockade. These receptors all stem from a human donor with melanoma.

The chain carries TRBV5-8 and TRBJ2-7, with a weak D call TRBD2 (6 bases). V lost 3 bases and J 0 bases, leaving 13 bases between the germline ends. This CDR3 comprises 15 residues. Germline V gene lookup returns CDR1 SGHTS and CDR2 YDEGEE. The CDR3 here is CASSSKGLYSYEQYF. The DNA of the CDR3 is TGTGCCAGCAGCTCCAAGGGACTTTACTCCTACGAGCAGTACTTC. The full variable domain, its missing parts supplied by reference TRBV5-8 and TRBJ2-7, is EAGVTQSPTHLIKTRGQQATLRCSPISGHTSVYWYQQALGLGLQFLLWYDEGEERNRGNFPPRFSGRQFPNYSSELNVNALELEDSALYLCASSSKGLYSYEQYFGPGTRLTVT.

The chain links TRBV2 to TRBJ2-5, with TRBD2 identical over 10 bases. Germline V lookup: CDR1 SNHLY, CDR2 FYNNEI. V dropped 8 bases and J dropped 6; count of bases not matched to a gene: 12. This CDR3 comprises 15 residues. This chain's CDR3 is CASRGGASGGKTQYF. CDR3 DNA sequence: TGTGCCAGCCGGGGGGGCGCTAGCGGGGGCAAGACCCAGTACTTC.

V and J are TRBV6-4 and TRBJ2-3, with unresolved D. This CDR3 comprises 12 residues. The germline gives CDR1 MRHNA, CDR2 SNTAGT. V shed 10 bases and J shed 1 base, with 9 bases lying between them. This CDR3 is CAMDGRTDTQYF. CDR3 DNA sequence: TGTGCCATGGACGGTCGCACAGATACGCAGTATTTT.

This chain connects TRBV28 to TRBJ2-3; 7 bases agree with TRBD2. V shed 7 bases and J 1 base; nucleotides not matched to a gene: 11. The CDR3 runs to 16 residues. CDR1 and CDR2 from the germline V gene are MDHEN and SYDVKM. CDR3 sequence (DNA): TGTGCCAGCATCCCCGGAGGGGCGGGGGGCACAGATACGCAGTATTTT. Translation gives CASIPGGAGGTDTQYF. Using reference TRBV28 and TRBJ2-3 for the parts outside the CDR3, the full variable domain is DVKVTQSSRYLVKRTGEKVFLECVQDMDHENMFWYRQDPGLGLRLIYFSYDVKMKEKGDIPEGYSVSREKKERFSLILESASTNQTSMYLCASIPGGAGGTDTQYFGPGTRLTVL.

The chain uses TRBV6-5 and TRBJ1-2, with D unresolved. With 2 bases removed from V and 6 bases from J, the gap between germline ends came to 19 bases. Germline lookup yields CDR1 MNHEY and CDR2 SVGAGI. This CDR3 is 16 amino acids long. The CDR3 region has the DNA TGTGCCAGCAGTTACCATCACATTGGAGGGTTCAATGGCTACACCTTC. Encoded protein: CASSYHHIGGFNGYTF.

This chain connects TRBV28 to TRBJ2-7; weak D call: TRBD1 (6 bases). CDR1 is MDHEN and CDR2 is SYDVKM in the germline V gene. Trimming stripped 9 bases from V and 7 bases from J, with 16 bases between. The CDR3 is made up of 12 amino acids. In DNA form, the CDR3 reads TGTGCCAGTAGTCAGACAGGAGAGGAGCAGTACTTC. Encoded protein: CASSQTGEEQYF.

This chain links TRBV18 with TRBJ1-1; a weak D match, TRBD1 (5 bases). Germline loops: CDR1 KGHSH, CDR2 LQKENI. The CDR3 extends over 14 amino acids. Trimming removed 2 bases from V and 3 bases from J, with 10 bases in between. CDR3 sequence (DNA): TGTGCCAGCTCACCAGGGACCGCGGACACTGAAGCTTTCTTT. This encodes CASSPGTADTEAFF.